The 15 T cell receptor beta chains in this list originate from one sample, sequenced in a study of blood T cells in healthy people across ages. Primed by a sample-barcoded 5' primer and a J-beta primer mix, a second PCR proceeded for roughly 6 to 12 cycles. TCRdb independently ran MiXCR on the 5' RACE reads; one entry per CDR3 protein. The table has fewer than 2 million distinct CDR3 sequences, about two fifths seen once. Material: blood. The receptors derive from a human donor in good health.

The rearrangement uses TRBV4-1 and TRBJ2-3, with 10 bases that match TRBD1. The J segment lost 5 bases and the V segment lost 1 base, leaving 6 bases of the junction unmatched. This CDR3 has 16 amino acids. Germline CDR1 and CDR2: MGHRA and YSYEKL. In DNA, the CDR3 is TGCGCCAGCAGCCAAGTATGGACAGGGGGTAAAGATACGCAGTATTTT. Translated, it gives CASSQVWTGGKDTQYF.

The rearrangement uses TRBV20-1 and TRBJ1-6; D is unresolved. The CDR3 is 14 residues long. Trimming removed 3 bases at V and 0 bases at J, with 6 bases between. The V gene's germline CDR1 is DFQATT and CDR2 SNEGSKA (reference sequence). The CDR3 reads CSARLNSYNSPLHF. DNA for the CDR3: TGCAGTGCTAGGCTAAACTCCTATAATTCACCCCTCCACTTT.

This chain connects TRBV12-3 or TRBV12-4 to TRBJ2-3; D is unresolved. CDR3 length equals 18 residues. The V and J ends lost 7 bases and 0 bases respectively, with 23 bases between them. For the CDR3, the DNA is TGTGCCAGCACCCCTACCGATACCGGCTATCTTAGCACAGATACGCAGTATTTT. It encodes CASTPTDTGYLSTDTQYF.

This chain joins TRBV28 and TRBJ2-5; D is unresolved. CDR3 size: 12 residues. Germline V gene data show CDR1 as MDHEN and CDR2 as SYDVKM. The V and J ends lost 5 bases and 5 bases respectively, with 9 bases between them. CDR3 sequence (DNA): TGTGCCAGCAGTGGCGAATTGGAGACCCAGTACTTC. As protein: CASSGELETQYF.

The chain employs TRBV7-9 and TRBJ2-3; the match to TRBD1 covers 9 bases. CDR3 length: 16 amino acids. Germline assignment: CDR1 SEHNR and CDR2 FQNEAQ (reference sequence). The V gene end was trimmed by 5 bases and the J gene end by 5 bases; junction bases not matched to a gene: 11. The CDR3 spells CASSPTLGQGLDTQYF. The DNA for the CDR3 is TGTGCCAGCAGCCCGACCCTCGGACAGGGGTTAGATACGCAGTATTTT. The variable domain in full, completed from reference TRBV7-9 and TRBJ2-3, reads DTGVSQNPRHKITKRGQNVTFRCDPISEHNRLYWYRQTLGQGPEFLTYFQNEAQLEKSRLLSDRFSAERPKGSFSTLEIQRTEQGDSAMYLCASSPTLGQGLDTQYFGPGTRLTVL.

The V gene is TRBV12-3 or TRBV12-4, the J gene TRBJ1-5, with TRBD1 as a possible D gene (6 bases). The CDR3 sequence is 14 residues long. V gave up 6 bases and J gave up 3 bases, with 12 bases separating them. The CDR3 region has the DNA TGTGCCAGCAGCGTGGGACACCCCAATCAGCCCCAGCATTTT. It translates to CASSVGHPNQPQHF.

The chain carries TRBV6-6 and TRBJ2-7, with D tentatively TRBD1 (6 bases). In germline, CDR1 is MNHNY, CDR2 SVGAGI (reference sequence). This CDR3 contains 17 residues. With 0 bases removed from V and 0 bases from J, the gap between germline ends came to 15 bases. CDR3 protein: CASSYSRQVRGSYEQYF. As DNA, the CDR3 is TGTGCCAGCAGTTACTCGAGACAGGTCCGTGGCTCCTACGAGCAGTACTTC.

This clonotype was seen more than once but under ten times. This chain connects TRBV9 to TRBJ1-2; 7 nucleotides line up with TRBD1. The CDR3 extends over 12 amino acids. The germline CDR1 and CDR2 sequences are SGDLS and YYNGEE. The trim removed 7 bases at V and 4 bases at J, leaving 4 bases unmatched. The CDR3 DNA follows: TGTGCCAGCGGCCCAGGGGGCTATGGCTACACCTTC. Amino acid sequence: CASGPGGYGYTF.

J is TRBJ1-1 and V is TRBV7-8; maybe TRBD1 (5 bases). This CDR3 spans 15 amino acids. CDR1 SGHVS and CDR2 FQNEAQ come from the germline V gene. The ends were cut back, 4 bases at V and 0 bases at J, with 12 bases in the middle. For the CDR3, the DNA is TGTGCCAGCAGCTCCAGGGTCGCGGTGAACACTGAAGCTTTCTTT. The encoded protein is CASSSRVAVNTEAFF.

CDR3 DNA sequence: TGTGCCAGCCGGGGAGGACAGGTTGACTCTGAAGCTTTCTTT. It specifies CASRGGQVDSEAFF. This chain uses TRBV7-9 with TRBJ1-1; 7 positions agree with TRBD1. CDR1 is SEHNR, CDR2 FQNEAQ, per germline (reference sequence). This CDR3 has 14 amino acids. Trimming at V came to 8 bases and at J to 6 bases, leaving 12 bases not matched to a gene.

The chain combines TRBV3-1 with TRBJ2-3, with a possible D match to TRBD2 (6 bases). Looked up from germline, CDR1 is LGHDT and CDR2 is YNNKEL (reference sequence). V was cut by 3 bases and J by 4 bases, with 11 bases left in between. This CDR3 spans 14 amino acids. CDR3 sequence (DNA): TGTGCCAGCAGCCACGGGGAGCGGGCAGATACGCAGTATTTT. Translated, it gives CASSHGERADTQYF.

The genes are TRBV28 and TRBJ1-1; perhaps TRBD1 as D (5 bases). V was pared by 2 bases and J by 1 base, with 20 bases between. Germline V gene lookup returns CDR1 MDHEN and CDR2 SYDVKM. This CDR3 comprises 18 residues. CDR3 protein: CASSLPWQGRLGNTEAFF. The CDR3 DNA sequence: TGTGCCAGCAGTTTACCATGGCAGGGTCGTCTTGGGAACACTGAAGCTTTCTTT.

Concerning this clonotype: A much bigger clone sits one base away, suggesting this may be a read error. V and J are TRBV3-1 and TRBJ2-7, with D tentatively TRBD2 (5 bases). Germline CDR1 and CDR2: LGHDT and YNNKEL (reference sequence). This CDR3 contains 13 residues. The CDR3 DNA reads as TGTGCCGGCAGCCAAGCGGCGTCCTACGAGCAGTACTTC. It encodes CAGSQAASYEQYF.

This clonotype came up a few times. The chain recombines TRBV5-1 with TRBJ1-1, with no clear D. Trimming took 4 bases from V and 6 from J, leaving 16 bases between them. Germline V lookup: CDR1 SGHRS, CDR2 YFSETQ. The CDR3 length is 14 residues. CDR3 sequence reads: CASSRDRDKAEAFF. CDR3 DNA: TGCGCCAGCAGCCGGGATAGGGATAAGGCTGAAGCTTTCTTT.

This clonotype showed up just a few times. V usage is TRBV7-9 and J usage is TRBJ2-1; tentative D call: TRBD2 (5 bases). Germline CDR1 reads SEHNR; CDR2 reads FQNEAQ (reference sequence). V lost 5 bases and J lost 8, with 19 bases in between. The CDR3 extends over 15 amino acids. The DNA of the CDR3 is TGTGCCAGCAGCCCCGGAGGATCCAGGTTCGATGAGCAGTTCTTC. It specifies CASSPGGSRFDEQFF. Full variable domain (missing parts from reference TRBV7-9 and TRBJ2-1): DTGVSQNPRHKITKRGQNVTFRCDPISEHNRLYWYRQTLGQGPEFLTYFQNEAQLEKSRLLSDRFSAERPKGSFSTLEIQRTEQGDSAMYLCASSPGGSRFDEQFFGPGTRLTVL.